This T cell receptor beta chain is drawn from a study of blood T cells in healthy people across ages. Comments on this clonotype: Antigen unknown.

Primers used in a second PCR of roughly 6 to 11 cycles were a sample-barcoded 5' primer and a J-beta primer mix. Every sample gave at least 2.5 million paired-end reads containing CDR3. One entry per CDR3 protein results from TCRdb running MiXCR on the 5' RACE reads. The table lists fewer than 2,000,000 distinct CDR3 sequences, roughly two fifths of them singletons, with 23% in the top ten. Overall study findings and caveats: Considered underestimates were the diversity estimates obtained from one million T cells.

J lost 2 bases, V lost 5 bases, and 9 bases had no gene match. The CDR3 has 15 residues. CDR1 is MNHEY, CDR2 SMNVEV, per germline (reference sequence). This receptor was taken from a human donor in good health. The specimen was blood. The rearrangement links TRBV27 to TRBJ2-7; 7 bases match TRBD1. CDR3 in amino acids: CASSLRPTGPYEQYF. The CDR3 DNA reads TGTGCCAGCAGTCTACGACCGACAGGGCCCTACGAGCAGTACTTC.